This T cell receptor (beta chain) was captured in a study of persistence of HIV-infected CD4 T cells. Lysates of CMV-infected fibroblasts at about 10 ug/mL stimulated these cells. Sorting selected CD4+ T cells upregulating both CD40 ligand and CD69. A single count supports this clone. The target antigen is unknown. This was the immunoSEQ version 4 assay in survey mode. The data were produced by immunoSEQ multiplex PCR, yet TCRdb's version contains in-frame clones alone and is incomplete. The table includes about 21,000 clones, about four fifths detected once. The material sequenced was CD4+ T cells sorted from PBMCs after roughly 18-hour stimulation, taken from a patient who received antiretroviral therapy. This receptor was identified in an adult man with HIV who was CMV-seropositive.

The CDR3 DNA is TGTGCCAGCAGCTTAGGGGACAGGGAAAATGAAAAACTGTTTTTT. Translated: CASSLGDRENEKLFF. The chain combines TRBV7-9 with TRBJ1-4, with 9 bases identical to TRBD1. Germline lookup yields CDR1 SEHNR and CDR2 FQNEAQ (reference sequence). CDR3 length: 15 residues. V dropped 1 base and J dropped 5; count of bases not matched to a gene: 2.